A selection of T cell receptor beta chains follows, all from one sample in a study of blood T cell repertoires in COVID-19. Method: immunoSEQ multiplex PCR; TCRdb's copy keeps in-frame clones and lacks some. Here the sample spans around 220,000 clones, roughly nine tenths being singletons. Input material: PBMCs or T cells enriched from blood (not recorded which). The receptors originated from a woman in her 30s with acute COVID-19. CDR3s include the opening cysteine and the closing phenylalanine or tryptophan. D genes are given only for firm matches. Size values are once, few and many counts, or a class for expanded clones, and some rows have none.

V: TRBV5-4
D: .
J: TRBJ2-7
size: .
CDR3: CASSSPLGYEQYF
DNA: TGTGCCAGCAGCTCACCCCTAGGCTACGAGCAGTACTTC

V: TRBV19
D: TRBD2
J: TRBJ2-1
size: .
CDR3: CASSGAGRYYNEQFF
DNA: TGTGCCAGTAGCGGAGCGGGAAGGTACTACAATGAGCAGTTCTTC

V: TRBV5-6
D: .
J: TRBJ1-4
size: .
CDR3: CASSLGQAVEKLFF
DNA: TGTGCCAGCAGCTTGGGACAGGCAGTTGAAAAACTGTTTTTT

V: TRBV7-3
D: TRBD1
J: TRBJ2-1
size: .
CDR3: CASSFRPGTGYNEQFF
DNA: TGTGCCAGCAGCTTTCGGCCCGGGACAGGGTACAATGAGCAGTTCTTC

V: TRBV5-1
D: TRBD1
J: TRBJ1-2
size: once
CDR3: CASSANRGGYGYTF
DNA: TGCGCCAGCAGCGCAAACAGGGGAGGCTATGGCTACACCTTC

V: TRBV15
D: TRBD1
J: TRBJ2-3
size: once
CDR3: CATRQGVTDTQYF
DNA: TGTGCCACTCGACAGGGAGTCACAGATACGCAGTATTTT

V: TRBV11-2
D: TRBD1
J: TRBJ2-2
size: .
CDR3: CASSLRPTGGRGTGELFF
DNA: TGTGCCAGCAGCCTAAGACCTACAGGGGGCCGTGGCACCGGGGAGCTGTTTTTT

V: TRBV10-3
D: TRBD2
J: TRBJ2-3
size: .
CDR3: CAISGRSSGSADTQYF
DNA: TGTGCCATCAGTGGCAGGTCCAGCGGGAGTGCAGATACGCAGTATTTT

V: TRBV12-3/TRBV12-4
D: .
J: TRBJ1-2
size: .
CDR3: CASSQTGYGYTF
DNA: TGTGCCAGCAGCCAAACAGGCTATGGCTACACCTTC

V: TRBV4-3
D: .
J: TRBJ1-4
size: .
CDR3: CASSQDTGGSTNEKLFF
DNA: TGCGCCAGCAGCCAAGATACGGGGGGATCAACTAATGAAAAACTGTTTTTT

V: TRBV7-2
D: TRBD2
J: TRBJ2-2
size: .
CDR3: CASSLGGRVAGELFF
DNA: TGTGCCAGCAGCTTGGGCGGGAGGGTGGCCGGGGAGCTGTTTTTT

V: TRBV5-6
D: .
J: TRBJ2-6
size: .
CDR3: CASSFRLSGANVLTF
DNA: TGTGCCAGCAGCTTCAGGCTCTCTGGGGCCAACGTCCTGACTTTC

V: TRBV18
D: .
J: TRBJ1-1
size: once
CDR3: CASSSPPMNTEAFF
DNA: TGTGCCAGCTCAAGCCCCCCCATGAACACTGAAGCTTTCTTT

V: TRBV5-1
D: .
J: TRBJ1-1
size: .
CDR3: CASSLDAGNPEAFF
DNA: TGCGCCAGCAGCTTGGACGCGGGGAACCCTGAAGCTTTCTTT

V: TRBV18
D: TRBD1
J: TRBJ2-7
size: .
CDR3: CASSPGQGTLYEQYF
DNA: TGTGCCAGCTCCCCCGGACAGGGTACATTGTACGAGCAGTACTTC

V: TRBV5-1
D: .
J: TRBJ1-3
size: once
CDR3: CASSLDRVGNTIYF
DNA: TGCGCCAGCAGCTTGGATCGAGTTGGAAACACCATATATTTT

V: TRBV9
D: TRBD1
J: TRBJ2-7
size: .
CDR3: CASSPRGQDSYEQYF
DNA: TGTGCCAGCAGCCCGAGAGGACAGGACTCCTACGAGCAGTACTTC

V: TRBV29-1
D: TRBD1
J: TRBJ2-1
size: few
CDR3: CSVEGQGHHNEQFF
DNA: TGCAGCGTTGAGGGACAGGGGCACCACAATGAGCAGTTCTTC

V: TRBV27
D: .
J: TRBJ2-2
size: .
CDR3: CASSPQLNTGELFF
DNA: TGTGCCAGCAGTCCCCAACTGAACACCGGGGAGCTGTTTTTT

V: TRBV9
D: .
J: TRBJ1-2
size: .
CDR3: CASSYGQKDGYTF
DNA: TGTGCCAGCAGCTATGGACAGAAGGATGGCTACACCTTC

V: TRBV18
D: .
J: TRBJ2-1
size: .
CDR3: CASSPPPQNEQFF
DNA: TGTGCCAGCTCACCACCGCCACAGAATGAGCAGTTCTTC

V: TRBV29-1
D: .
J: TRBJ2-5
size: .
CDR3: CSASKRGKETQYF
DNA: TGCAGCGCATCCAAAAGGGGGAAGGAGACCCAGTACTTC

V: TRBV6-2/TRBV6-3
D: .
J: TRBJ1-5
size: once
CDR3: CASSPLGLQPQHF
DNA: TGTGCCAGCAGCCCATTGGGACTTCAGCCCCAGCATTTT

V: TRBV11-2
D: TRBD2
J: TRBJ2-3
size: .
CDR3: CASSLDRGRANTDTQYF
DNA: TGTGCCAGCAGCTTAGATCGCGGGAGGGCTAACACAGATACGCAGTATTTT

V: TRBV11-2
D: .
J: TRBJ1-6
size: .
CDR3: CASSPAGRDSPLHF
DNA: TGTGCCAGCAGCCCCGCGGGGAGGGATTCACCCCTCCACTTT

V: TRBV11-2
D: .
J: TRBJ1-1
size: .
CDR3: CASSPIRGRTEAFF
DNA: TGTGCCAGCAGCCCGATACGGGGGAGGACTGAAGCTTTCTTT

V: TRBV23-1
D: .
J: TRBJ1-2
size: .
CDR3: CASVWGLPYGYTF
DNA: TGCGCCAGCGTGTGGGGCCTCCCATATGGCTACACCTTC

V: TRBV5-1
D: TRBD1
J: TRBJ1-6
size: once
CDR3: CASSMGQFNSPLHF
DNA: TGCGCCAGCAGCATGGGACAGTTTAATTCACCCCTCCACTTT

V: TRBV30
D: TRBD1
J: TRBJ1-6
size: few
CDR3: CAWSVGQEGSPLHF
DNA: TGTGCCTGGAGTGTAGGACAGGAGGGTTCACCCCTCCACTTT

V: TRBV3-1/TRBV3-2
D: TRBD1
J: TRBJ1-2
size: once
CDR3: CASSLDRGHTF
DNA: TGTGCCAGCAGCTTAGACAGGGGCCATACCTTC

V: TRBV2
D: TRBD2
J: TRBJ2-3
size: few
CDR3: CASRRRGGSTDTQYF
DNA: TGTGCCAGCAGGCGGCGGGGGGGGAGCACAGATACGCAGTATTTT

V: TRBV5-6
D: TRBD1
J: TRBJ2-3
size: once
CDR3: CASSLAGGSTDTQYF
DNA: TGTGCCAGCAGCTTGGCAGGGGGCTCCACAGATACGCAGTATTTT

V: TRBV2
D: .
J: TRBJ1-2
size: .
CDR3: CASSERNYGYTF
DNA: TGTGCCAGCAGTGAACGTAACTATGGCTACACCTTC

V: TRBV18
D: .
J: TRBJ2-5
size: .
CDR3: CASSPNSPETQYF
DNA: TGTGCCAGCTCACCAAATAGTCCGGAGACCCAGTACTTC

V: TRBV27
D: .
J: TRBJ1-3
size: .
CDR3: CASSLTYSSGNTIYF
DNA: TGTGCCAGCAGTTTAACGTACAGCTCTGGAAACACCATATATTTT

V: TRBV27
D: TRBD1
J: TRBJ2-5
size: .
CDR3: CASSPPGQRETQYF
DNA: TGTGCCAGCAGTCCTCCGGGACAGAGGGAGACCCAGTACTTC

V: TRBV3-1/TRBV3-2
D: .
J: TRBJ2-3
size: once
CDR3: CASSSNLRGTDTQYF
DNA: TGTGCCAGCAGCTCGAACCTCAGGGGCACAGATACGCAGTATTTT